These T cell receptor beta chains were read from a single sample in a study of blood T cells in healthy people across ages. A single record per CDR3 protein comes from TCRdb applying MiXCR to the 5' RACE reads. The sample includes about 830,000 distinct CDR3 sequences, less than 80% seen only once; the top ten take 25% to 35%. The sample was blood. The receptors shown here come from a man aged 25-45 years in good health. CDR3s include the opening cysteine and the closing phenylalanine or tryptophan. Fields, in order: D gene, clone size, V gene, J gene, CDR3 protein, CDR3 DNA. A D gene is named only where the DNA matches it firmly. Clone sizes are given selectively: once, few, many, or a class where the clone is expanded.

TRBD1	-	TRBV2	TRBJ1-2	CASSQTTGRNYGYTF	TGTGCCAGCAGTCAAACGACAGGGAGGAACTATGGCTACACCTTC
TRBD2	once	TRBV20-1	TRBJ2-1	CSARPQSGSSYNEQFF	TGCAGTGCTAGACCCCAGAGCGGGAGTTCCTACAATGAGCAGTTCTTC
-	-	TRBV12-3/TRBV12-4	TRBJ1-4	CASSPRGGEYEKLFF	TGTGCCAGCAGTCCTCGGGGGGGAGAGTATGAAAAACTGTTTTTT
-	few	TRBV24-1	TRBJ2-5	CATSDLAWDKGETQYF	TGTGCCACCAGTGATCTTGCCTGGGACAAGGGAGAGACCCAGTACTTC
-	once	TRBV7-9	TRBJ1-2	CASTPAAFYGYTF	TGTGCCAGCACCCCCGCGGCGTTCTATGGCTACACCTTC
-	few	TRBV10-3	TRBJ2-7	CAITEALISYEQYF	TGTGCCATAACGGAGGCTCTTATCTCCTACGAGCAGTACTTC
TRBD2	few	TRBV5-1	TRBJ2-1	CASSSGLAVYNEQFF	TGCGCCAGCAGCTCGGGACTAGCGGTCTACAATGAGCAGTTCTTC
-	-	TRBV9	TRBJ2-7	CASSARRGSYNEQYF	TGTGCCAGCAGCGCCCGGCGGGGCTCCTACAATGAACAGTACTTC
TRBD2	-	TRBV12-3/TRBV12-4	TRBJ2-1	CASSFGSGGYNEQFF	TGTGCCAGCAGTTTTGGTAGCGGGGGATACAATGAGCAGTTCTTC
-	-	TRBV6-5	TRBJ2-3	CASTKTRGRTDTQYF	TGTGCCAGCACTAAAACCAGGGGCCGCACAGATACGCAGTATTTT
TRBD2	-	TRBV7-8	TRBJ2-1	CASSLSSGGWNHEQFF	TGTGCCAGCAGCTTATCTAGCGGGGGGTGGAACCATGAGCAGTTCTTC
-	-	TRBV28	TRBJ2-1	CASTMSPTHEQFF	TGTGCCAGCACTATGTCCCCCACACATGAGCAGTTCTTC
-	-	TRBV12-3/TRBV12-4	TRBJ2-5	CASSTRLLGETQYF	TGTGCCAGCAGTACTCGCCTCCTCGGAGAGACCCAGTACTTC
TRBD2	-	TRBV20-1	TRBJ2-7	CSASGGIYEQYF	TGCAGTGCTAGCGGGGGGATCTACGAGCAGTACTTC
-	-	TRBV7-2	TRBJ1-5	CASSLVEAGNQPQHF	TGTGCCAGCAGCTTGGTGGAGGCGGGCAATCAGCCCCAGCATTTT
-	-	TRBV20-1	TRBJ1-5	CSTSPPRVDQPQHF	TGCAGTACTAGCCCCCCCAGGGTAGATCAGCCCCAGCATTTT
-	-	TRBV29-1	TRBJ1-2	CSVRVGGYTF	TGCAGCGTGCGGGTCGGCGGCTACACCTTC
TRBD1	-	TRBV20-1	TRBJ2-4	CSAERTGKNIQYF	TGCAGTGCAGAGAGGACAGGGAAAAACATTCAGTACTTC
-	-	TRBV3-1	TRBJ2-7	CASSLRSGPIYEQYF	TGTGCCAGCAGCCTGAGAAGCGGGCCTATCTACGAGCAGTACTTC
-	-	TRBV7-3	TRBJ2-2	CASSRDNTNTGELFF	TGTGCCAGCAGCCGGGACAATACCAACACCGGGGAGCTGTTTTTT
TRBD2	-	TRBV6-5	TRBJ2-3	CASSYSRGDLDTQYF	TGTGCCAGCAGTTACTCACGGGGGGATCTAGATACGCAGTATTTT
-	-	TRBV7-3	TRBJ2-1	CASSPTSNNEQFF	TGTGCCAGCAGCCCGACTTCTAACAATGAGCAGTTCTTC
TRBD1	-	TRBV5-6	TRBJ2-6	CASSLSSGQTFFSGANVLTF	TGTGCCAGCAGCTTATCCTCGGGACAGACATTTTTCTCTGGGGCCAACGTCCTGACTTTC
-	-	TRBV27	TRBJ2-1	CASLNSDNEQFF	TGTGCCAGCCTCAACAGCGACAATGAGCAGTTCTTC
TRBD1	-	TRBV7-2	TRBJ1-2	CASSLVVQGAYGYTF	TGTGCCAGCAGCTTAGTAGTCCAGGGGGCCTATGGCTACACCTTC
-	-	TRBV5-8	TRBJ2-1	CASSLEQHSYNEQFF	TGTGCCAGCAGCTTGGAACAGCACTCCTACAATGAGCAGTTCTTC
TRBD1	-	TRBV6-5	TRBJ2-1	CASRAGTGVHEQFF	TGTGCCAGCAGAGCCGGGACAGGGGTCCATGAGCAGTTCTTC
TRBD1	once	TRBV20-1	TRBJ1-6	CSAILDRAINSPLHF	TGCAGTGCTATCCTGGACAGGGCGATTAATTCACCCCTCCACTTT
-	-	TRBV7-2	TRBJ2-1	CASSLYYHYGTEQFF	TGTGCCAGCAGCTTATACTACCACTATGGTACTGAGCAGTTCTTC
-	once	TRBV6-2/TRBV6-3	TRBJ2-3	CASSYSWTSSTDTQYF	TGTGCCAGCAGTTACTCTTGGACTTCGAGCACAGATACGCAGTATTTT
-	-	TRBV4-3	TRBJ2-1	CASSGGRGFRMFF	TGCGCCAGCAGCGGGGGAAGGGGCTTTCGTATGTTCTTC
TRBD2	-	TRBV9	TRBJ2-3	CASSVVGAGGPGDTQYF	TGTGCCAGCAGCGTAGTGGGAGCGGGGGGGCCGGGAGATACGCAGTATTTT
-	-	TRBV18	TRBJ1-4	CASSPPFTGLNEKLFF	TGTGCCAGCTCACCACCGTTCACAGGGCTCAATGAAAAACTGTTTTTT
-	-	TRBV15	TRBJ2-5	CATSQRTDQETQYF	TGTGCCACCAGCCAACGGACAGACCAGGAGACCCAGTACTTC
-	-	TRBV4-3	TRBJ2-1	CASSQDPVANEQFF	TGCGCCAGCAGCCAAGACCCCGTTGCCAATGAGCAGTTCTTC
-	-	TRBV12-3/TRBV12-4	TRBJ2-7	CASSPYRVSSYEQYF	TGTGCCAGCAGTCCCTACAGGGTAAGCTCCTACGAGCAGTACTTC
-	-	TRBV15	TRBJ2-5	CATSRDVTETQYF	TGTGCCACCAGCAGAGATGTGACGGAGACCCAGTACTTC
-	few	TRBV7-2	TRBJ1-2	CASSPGRAPNYGYTF	TGTGCCAGCAGCCCGGGGAGGGCCCCTAACTATGGCTACACCTTC
-	-	TRBV6-5	TRBJ2-7	CASSYGQGDYEQYF	TGTGCCAGCAGTTACGGGCAGGGAGACTACGAGCAGTACTTC
TRBD2	-	TRBV9	TRBJ2-4	CASSPRGGENIQYF	TGTGCCAGCAGCCCCCGCGGGGGGGAAAACATTCAGTACTTC
TRBD2	-	TRBV3-1	TRBJ2-5	CASTNIGGEQETQYF	TGTGCCAGCACAAACATCGGGGGGGAACAAGAGACCCAGTACTTC
-	few	TRBV20-1	TRBJ1-6	CSARSKTGSSYNSPLHF	TGCAGTGCTAGAAGCAAGACGGGGAGCTCCTATAATTCACCCCTCCACTTT
TRBD1	few	TRBV13	TRBJ1-4	CASSLGGQLEKLFF	TGTGCCAGCAGCTTAGGGGGACAGCTTGAAAAACTGTTTTTT
-	few	TRBV7-3	TRBJ2-5	CASSPTPGEETQYF	TGTGCCAGCAGCCCGACCCCAGGGGAAGAGACCCAGTACTTC
TRBD1	-	TRBV29-1	TRBJ2-1	CSGDRVVEQFF	TGCAGCGGCGACAGGGTGGTTGAGCAGTTCTTC
-	few	TRBV6-4	TRBJ2-1	CASSDSMYSYNEQFF	TGTGCCAGCAGTGACTCGATGTACTCCTACAATGAGCAGTTCTTC
TRBD2	-	TRBV6-2/TRBV6-3	TRBJ2-3	CASSHTRTSGGSTDTQYF	TGTGCCAGCAGCCACACTCGGACTAGCGGGGGCAGCACAGATACGCAGTATTTT
TRBD1	few	TRBV2	TRBJ2-1	CASSKGALEQFF	TGTGCCAGCAGTAAGGGGGCCCTTGAGCAGTTCTTC
TRBD1	-	TRBV6-2/TRBV6-3	TRBJ1-2	CASSFPQIGTDYGYTF	TGTGCCAGCAGTTTTCCGCAGATTGGGACAGACTATGGCTACACCTTC
-	-	TRBV28	TRBJ2-6	CASIDGANVLTF	TGTGCCAGCATTGACGGGGCCAACGTCCTGACTTTC